The 6 T cell receptor beta chains in this list originate from one sample, sequenced in a study of cytotoxic CD8 clonotypes in ibrutinib-treated CLL. The protocol was immunoSEQ multiplex PCR, while the TCRdb copy is restricted to in-frame clones and leaves out a portion. The table has approximately 280,000 clones, more than 70% seen once; the top ten hold approximately 5.6%. The sequenced sample was PBMCs, obtained at disease progression, from a patient treated with ibrutinib. Every receptor here comes from a human donor with chronic lymphocytic leukemia.

The V and J genes are TRBV13 and TRBJ2-1, with D unresolved. Per germline, CDR1 PRHDT and CDR2 FYEKMQ (reference sequence). The ends were cut back, 4 bases at V and 10 bases at J, with 11 bases in the middle. The CDR3 is 12 amino acids. CDR3 DNA sequence: TGTGCCAGCAGCTCGTTAGTGTCCGAGCAGTTCTTC. Its protein is CASSSLVSEQFF.

This sequence joins TRBV6-1 and TRBJ1-6; D may be TRBD1 (6 bases). The ends were cut back, 3 bases at V and 6 bases at J, with 24 bases in the middle. Germline assignment: CDR1 MNHNS and CDR2 SASEGT. The CDR3 consists of 19 residues. CDR3 protein: CASSETRGGNRVSNSPLHF. CDR3 in DNA: TGTGCCAGCAGTGAGACCCGGGGGGGGAACAGGGTCAGTAATTCACCCCTCCACTTT.

This clone occurred once. The CDR3: CASSYGLMNGETQYF. In nucleotides, the CDR3 is TGCGCCAGCAGTTACGGACTCATGAATGGAGAGACCCAGTACTTC. The chain employs TRBV5-1 and TRBJ2-5; D possibly corresponds to TRBD2 (5 bases). This CDR3 is 15 amino acids long. The V and J ends lost 5 bases and 4 bases respectively, with 18 bases between them. Per the germline V gene, CDR1 is SGHRS and CDR2 is YFSETQ.

The gene calls are TRBV7-9 and TRBJ2-2; the D is unclear. The ends were cut back, 1 base at V and 3 bases at J, with 3 bases in the middle. Looked up from germline, CDR1 is SEHNR and CDR2 is FQNEAQ (reference sequence). This CDR3 is built from 13 residues. This chain's CDR3 is CASSLDYTGELFF. CDR3 coding DNA: TGTGCCAGCAGCTTAGATTACACCGGGGAGCTGTTTTTT.

The genes are TRBV9 and TRBJ2-2; the D is unclear. V was cut by 2 bases and J by 3 bases, with 17 bases left in between. CDR3 length: 17 residues. CDR1 is SGDLS and CDR2 is YYNGEE in the germline V gene. The CDR3 here is CASSVNRWDSYTGELFF. The CDR3 DNA is TGTGCCAGCAGCGTCAATAGGTGGGATTCGTACACCGGGGAGCTGTTTTTT.

The V call is TRBV4-3, the J call TRBJ2-3; D gene uncertain. V lost 2 bases, J lost 0 bases, and 15 bases lay in between. Germline V gives CDR1 LGHNA, CDR2 YSLEER. The CDR3 is 17 residues long. Written as DNA, the CDR3 is TGCGCCAGCAGCCAATCCTCCAGCCCGCCCAGCACAGATACGCAGTATTTT. This codes for CASSQSSSPPSTDTQYF.